The source of this T cell receptor (beta chain) is a study of blood T cell repertoires in COVID-19. The wider study: The analysed material was cDNA or gDNA that came from T cells, B-cell-depleted T cells, or PBMCs.

Followed over time, Seattle patients had been enrolled while infection was active. In the original workflow: Amplification of reference gene primers was used by the study to estimate nucleated cell counts. Only in-frame clones appear in the TCRdb table, and some are missing; sequencing was by immunoSEQ multiplex PCR. The V and J calls and clone size were taken over from that table, and D and trimming were inferred from the DNA. The sample yields under 200,000 clones, over 80% seen once. CDR1 and CDR2 (germline): SEHNR, FQNEAQ (reference sequence). The CDR3 totals 14 residues. Trimming removed 1 base from V and 1 base from J, with 5 bases in between.

The sequence derives from a woman aged 55-70 years with COVID-19, enrolled during active disease. This rearrangement joins TRBV7-9 to TRBJ1-3; D unresolved. The sample was peripheral blood. This CDR3 reads CASSLVGSGNTIYF. In DNA form, the CDR3 reads TGTGCCAGCAGCTTAGTCGGTTCTGGAAACACCATATATTTT.